This TCR beta chain was sequenced during a study of blood T cell repertoires in COVID-19 (dated by TCRdb to about 2020). Notes on the research overall: Collaborator samples came from the United States, Italy and Spain and covered acute and convalescent phases of COVID-19. The material from the prospective study consisted of cDNA or gDNA derived from T cells, B-cell-depleted T cells, or PBMCs. The dataset comprised deeply sampled blood TCRbeta repertoires from subjects exposed to, actively infected with, or recovered from COVID-19. Samples were obtained from the ongoing ImmuneRACE study (first 160 participants) and from about 1,300 subjects provided by 6 global collaborators. The repertoires were released in a freely available public database meant as a resource for research on the immune response to SARS-CoV-2. Where available, HLA class I and class II types were obtained from metadata supplied by the sample provider rather than from assay-based typing. The sample metadata nearly always contained a de-identified subject ID, COVID-19 status, age in years and sex. What the authors observed across the whole study: Clinical and demographic metadata were provided uncurated, with the amount varying by source and participant.

A second Seattle source provided samples from volunteer blood donors who had recovered from COVID-19. Whole blood was collected in K2EDTA tubes by collaborating institutions according to the institutions' own protocols. For TCRbeta analysis, collaborators shipped samples as frozen whole blood, isolated PBMCs, or DNA extracted from either of those sample types. In the case of this clone: The antigen it recognizes is unknown. One base away there is no much larger clone; base qualities are not given.

The CDR3 goes from the cysteine to the phenylalanine over 13 residues. Only the CDR3 portion is preserved as DNA: 39 bases, with reading frame beginning at the first base. Trimming removed 6 bases from V and 5 bases from J, leaving 13 bases between the germline ends. Looking up the germline V gene (reference sequence) yields CDR1 MNHNY and CDR2 SVGAGI. TCRbeta CDR3 regions were amplified from genomic DNA using the immunoSEQ Assay, a bias-controlled multiplex PCR. The authors processed their data as follows. The number of nucleated cells in each sample was estimated from the amplification of reference gene primers within the assay. Sequence reads were collapsed and filtered to measure the absolute abundance of every unique TCRbeta CDR3 rearrangement. Productive Simpson clonality was computed per sample as the square root of Simpson's diversity index over productive rearrangements. TCRdb took this table from immuneACCESS and kept in-frame rearrangements with V and J called. Such tables lack part of the clones; where checked against another copy, unresolved V genes explain under half of the gap, and the rest is unexplained. D and trimming come from the DNA, and the V and J calls and clone size come from that table. The sample data list some 280,000 clones, and about 89% of these were observed just once. The ten largest clonotypes hold 0.94% of the sample.

Recombination linked TRBV6-6 to TRBJ2-5; possibly the D gene is TRBD1, per 5 matching bases. This sequence originates from a middle-aged woman who had recovered from COVID-19. Source material: peripheral blood. CDR3 region: CASSPGFQETQYF. The nucleotide sequence is given as TGTGCCAGCAGCCCAGGGTTCCAGGAGACCCAGTACTTC.